One T cell receptor (beta chain) is described in this entry. Its antigen remains unidentified. These data come from a study of Tregs in tolerant kidney transplant recipients. Thawed PBMCs were FACS-sorted into unstimulated CD4+CD25+CD127- regulatory T cells, CD4+CD25- non-regulatory cells, CD4 and CD8 cells. Profiled with immunoSEQ multiplex PCR; TCRdb holds only in-frame clones, not every one. Here the sample spans around 230,000 clones, roughly 80% being singletons. Germline V gene sequence: CDR1 KGHSH, CDR2 LQKENI. This CDR3 is 15 amino acids long. V trimming: 3 bases; J trimming: 4 bases; junction bases outside the gene matches: 8. Findings and caveats of the study: This study did not directly address biological reproducibility. Tregs expanded with activated donor B cells seemed most donor-specific. Validation in larger populations is needed because few patients were studied.

The V gene is TRBV18, the J gene TRBJ1-2, with 7 bases matching TRBD1. The sample comprised CD4+ T cells from blood. The clonotype originates from a human donor in good health. The CDR3 region is CASSPSPDRSYGYTF. The CDR3 DNA sequence: TGTGCCAGCTCACCCTCCCCGGACAGGTCCTATGGCTACACCTTC.